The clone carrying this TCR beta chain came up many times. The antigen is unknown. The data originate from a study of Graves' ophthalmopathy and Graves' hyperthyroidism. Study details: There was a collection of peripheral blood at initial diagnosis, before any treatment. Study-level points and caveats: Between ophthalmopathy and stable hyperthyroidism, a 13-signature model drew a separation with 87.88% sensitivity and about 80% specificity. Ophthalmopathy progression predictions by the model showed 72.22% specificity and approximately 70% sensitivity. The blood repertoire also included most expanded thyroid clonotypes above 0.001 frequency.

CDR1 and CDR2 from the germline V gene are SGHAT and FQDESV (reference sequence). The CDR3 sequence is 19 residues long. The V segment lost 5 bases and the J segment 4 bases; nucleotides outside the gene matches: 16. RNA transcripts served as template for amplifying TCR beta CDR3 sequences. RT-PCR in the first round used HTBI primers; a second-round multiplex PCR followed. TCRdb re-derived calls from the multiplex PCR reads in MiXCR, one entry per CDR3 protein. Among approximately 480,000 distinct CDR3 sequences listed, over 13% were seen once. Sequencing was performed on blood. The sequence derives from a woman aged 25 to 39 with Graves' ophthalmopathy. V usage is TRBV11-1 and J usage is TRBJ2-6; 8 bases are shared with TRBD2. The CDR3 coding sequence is TGTGCCAGCAGCCCAGCGGGGGCCCCGAGAGTTGCAGGGGCCAACGTCCTGACTTTC. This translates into CASSPAGAPRVAGANVLTF. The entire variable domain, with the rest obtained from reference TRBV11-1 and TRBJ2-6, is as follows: EAEVAQSPRYKITEKSQAVAFWCDPISGHATLYWYRQILGQGPELLVQFQDESVVDDSQLPKDRFSAERLKGVDSTLKIQPAELGDSAMYLCASSPAGAPRVAGANVLTFGAGSRLTVL.